The 27 T cell receptor beta chains given below trace back to one sample, sequenced in a study of cytomegalovirus exposure and HLA in healthy donors. Both 60 Vbeta primers and 13 Jbeta primers went into the PCR. The table came from immunoSEQ multiplex PCR; TCRdb's copy has only in-frame clones and leaves some out. Of approximately 200,000 clones listed, 70% to 75% are singletons. Sequencing input: PBMCs. The receptor set was obtained from a man aged 25-45 years in good health and CMV-seropositive.

The rearrangement links TRBV4-2 to TRBJ2-7; weak D call: TRBD2 (5 bases). With 1 base removed from V and 1 base from J, the gap between germline ends came to 8 bases. The CDR3 contains 14 residues. Per the germline V gene, CDR1 is LGHNA and CDR2 is YNFKEQ. The CDR3 DNA is TGTGCCAGCAGCCAAGCAGGCGGGTCCTACGAGCAGTACTTC. Protein: CASSQAGGSYEQYF.

The chain employs TRBV4-1 and TRBJ2-1, with unresolved D. CDR1 MGHRA and CDR2 YSYEKL come from the germline V gene. Trimming took 4 bases from V and 7 from J, leaving 14 bases between them. The CDR3 extends over 14 amino acids. CDR3 sequence reads: CASSLAVLRNEQFF. The CDR3 nucleotides read TGCGCCAGCAGCCTTGCGGTCCTACGGAATGAGCAGTTCTTC.

The V and J genes are TRBV14 and TRBJ2-5; D is perhaps TRBD1 (6 bases). The germline V gene encodes CDR1 SGHDN and CDR2 FVKESK. Deletions cut 0 bases from V and 5 bases from J, with 16 bases between. This CDR3 has 16 residues. The CDR3 DNA reads as TGTGCCAGCAGCCAAGAGCTGGGGGCAAGGTGGGAGACCCAGTACTTC. Its translation: CASSQELGARWETQYF.

The chain links TRBV18 to TRBJ2-7; 8 bases fit TRBD1. The J segment lost 4 bases and the V segment lost 4 bases, leaving 6 bases of the junction unmatched. There are 14 residues in the CDR3. Germline lookup yields CDR1 KGHSH and CDR2 LQKENI. The CDR3 DNA is TGTGCCAGCTCACGCTTACAGGGGGAGTACGAGCAGTACTTC. Translating it yields CASSRLQGEYEQYF.

The rearrangement joins TRBV4-2 to TRBJ2-1, with 10 bases identical to TRBD2. V gave up 4 bases and J gave up 4 bases; unmatched junction bases: 13. The CDR3 is 18 residues long. CDR1 is LGHNA and CDR2 is YNFKEQ in the germline V gene. The CDR3 DNA is TGTGCCAGCAGCCCCGCGCCTAGCGGGAGTGGGGAATACAATGAGCAGTTCTTC. This gives the protein CASSPAPSGSGEYNEQFF.

The rearrangement links TRBV28 to TRBJ2-1; 12 bases line up with TRBD2. Trimming removed 7 bases from V and 4 bases from J; junction bases left unmatched: 23. The CDR3 runs to 21 residues. Germline CDR1 reads MDHEN; CDR2 reads SYDVKM. The CDR3 DNA is TGTGCCAGCAATCCTACCCTATCATCCCTCCTACTAGCGGGAGGATACAATGAGCAGTTCTTC. Translating gives CASNPTLSSLLLAGGYNEQFF.

V and J are TRBV5-1 and TRBJ1-3, with TRBD1 as a possible D gene (6 bases). The CDR3 covers 18 residues. Germline CDR1 SGHRS, CDR2 YFSETQ. With 3 bases removed from V and 3 bases from J, the gap between germline ends came to 22 bases. In DNA form, the CDR3 reads TGCGCCAGCAGCTCACGGTCCGGGACAACGACCGTTGGAAACACCATATATTTT. It specifies CASSSRSGTTTVGNTIYF.

The genes are TRBV5-4 and TRBJ2-1; 9 nucleotides match TRBD2. The V gene end was trimmed by 3 bases and the J gene end by 3 bases; junction bases not matched to a gene: 7. The germline V gene encodes CDR1 SGHNT and CDR2 YYREEE (reference sequence). The CDR3 length is 16 residues. CDR3 loop: CASSSLKTSGYNEQFF. The CDR3 nucleotides are TGTGCCAGCAGCTCCCTTAAGACTAGCGGCTACAATGAGCAGTTCTTC.

The chain carries TRBV2 and TRBJ1-2, with 7 bases fitting TRBD1. There are 13 residues in the CDR3. V was clipped by 7 bases and J by 11 bases; unmatched bases: 13. Looked up from germline, CDR1 is SNHLY and CDR2 is FYNNEI. The CDR3 protein is CASIPGQRVGYTF. The CDR3 DNA is TGTGCCAGCATCCCGGGACAGAGGGTTGGGTACACCTTC.

This clone has only a few counts. This rearrangement joins TRBV10-3 to TRBJ1-1; D ambiguous. This CDR3 has 13 residues. CDR1 and CDR2 (germline): ENHRY, SYGVKD. V was shortened by 4 bases and J by 0 bases, with 6 bases between the two germline ends. The CDR3 coding sequence is TGTGCCATCAGTGGCGGTCTGAACACTGAAGCTTTCTTT. Translating it yields CAISGGLNTEAFF.

Turning to this clone: In the same sample, other DNA sequences code for this CDR3. This chain joins TRBV2 and TRBJ2-1, with 14 positions matching TRBD2. Germline V gene sequence: CDR1 SNHLY, CDR2 FYNNEI. V shed 5 bases, J shed 2 bases, and the junction held 2 bases outside the gene matches. The CDR3 has 16 amino acids. The CDR3 here is CASSRLAGGTYNEQFF. The CDR3 region has the DNA TGTGCCAGCAGTCGACTAGCGGGGGGGACCTACAATGAGCAGTTCTTC.

The CDR3 region is CASRTGQGPYEQYF. CDR3 nucleotide sequence: TGTGCCAGCAGGACGGGACAGGGCCCCTACGAGCAGTACTTC. The chain employs TRBV6-5 and TRBJ2-7; 9 bases line up with TRBD1. The CDR3 extends over 14 amino acids. Looked up from germline, CDR1 is MNHEY and CDR2 is SVGAGI. The V segment lost 6 bases and the J segment 2 bases; nucleotides outside the gene matches: 5.

The chain is built from TRBV30 and TRBJ1-5, with 7 bases matching TRBD1. The germline V gene encodes CDR1 GTSNPN and CDR2 SVGIG (reference sequence). The V and J ends lost 1 base and 4 bases, in that order; junction bases with no gene match: 10. The CDR3 loop spans 16 amino acids. In DNA, the CDR3 is TGTGCCTGGAGTGCCGATCGAGGGACAGCGAATCAGCCCCAGCATTTT. Translation gives CAWSADRGTANQPQHF. The complete variable domain, with remaining parts taken from reference TRBV30 and TRBJ1-5, reads SQTIHQWPATLVQPVGSPLSLECTVEGTSNPNLYWYRQAAGRGLQLLFYSVGIGQISSEVPQNLSASRPQDRQFILSSKKLLLSDSGFYLCAWSADRGTANQPQHFGDGTRLSIL.

This clone occurred a few times. CDR3 loop: CATAGQASSSPLHF. CDR3 DNA sequence: TGTGCCACAGCAGGACAGGCGAGTAGTTCACCCCTCCACTTT. The V and J genes are TRBV6-9 and TRBJ1-6; TRBD1 agrees at 7 bases. This CDR3 is 14 amino acids long. The J segment lost 9 bases and the V segment lost 10 bases, leaving 12 bases of the junction unmatched. CDR1 MNHGY and CDR2 SVAAGI come from the germline V gene.

The chain joins TRBV12-5 to TRBJ2-1; tentatively, D is TRBD2 (6 bases). The germline gives CDR1 LGHNT, CDR2 FRNRAP. This CDR3 spans 13 amino acids. V was shortened by 4 bases and J by 7 bases, with 11 bases between the two germline ends. CDR3 bases: TGTGCTAGTGGTTCCCCGGGACTTAATGAGCAGTTCTTC. Translating it yields CASGSPGLNEQFF.

This clone was detected a few times. J is TRBJ1-6 and V is TRBV7-9, with a weak D call TRBD1 (5 bases). The V end was cut by 4 bases, the J end by 7 bases, with 23 bases between. This CDR3 spans 18 amino acids. CDR1 and CDR2 from the germline V gene are SEHNR and FQNEAQ (reference sequence). The CDR3, as DNA: TGTGCCAGCAGCTCCCCTTCGCGGGGGGGGAGTGTAAATTCACCCCTCCACTTT. Translated: CASSSPSRGGSVNSPLHF.

CDR3 coding DNA: TGCGCCAGCAGCTTGAAGACGGGGGGCCAAGAGACCCAGTACTTC. This translates into CASSLKTGGQETQYF. The chain is built from TRBV5-1 and TRBJ2-5; 7 bases match TRBD2. The CDR3 totals 15 residues. The germline V gene has CDR1 SGHRS and CDR2 YFSETQ. The junction had 4 bases not matched to a gene; V was cut back by 1 base and J by 1 base.

A few counts support this clone. V is TRBV6-5 and J is TRBJ2-3, with 14 positions matching TRBD2. The CDR3 has 15 residues. Germline V gene data show CDR1 as MNHEY and CDR2 as SVGAGI. Trimming took 6 bases from V and 4 from J; bases not matched to a gene: 3. The CDR3: CASSGTSGGADTQYF. As DNA, the CDR3 is TGTGCCAGCAGCGGGACTAGCGGGGGCGCAGATACGCAGTATTTT.

Only a few counts were recorded for this clone. Within the sample, other DNA sequences also encode this same CDR3. V and J are TRBV19 and TRBJ2-1; 13 positions agree with TRBD2. The CDR3 has 15 residues. Germline CDR1 and CDR2: LNHDA and SQIVND (reference sequence). V lost 4 bases and J lost 8; bases outside the gene matches: 5. The CDR3 reads CASSRTSGSLDEQFF. CDR3 in DNA: TGTGCCAGTAGTAGGACTAGCGGGAGTCTAGATGAGCAGTTCTTC.

V is TRBV7-8 and J is TRBJ1-4, with a tentative D call TRBD1 (5 bases). Germline V gene data show CDR1 as SGHVS and CDR2 as FQNEAQ. The CDR3 consists of 15 residues. V dropped 5 bases and J dropped 4 bases, with 14 bases sitting between them. Here the CDR3 DNA reads TGTGCCAGCAGCCTAGGGTTAGGGGATAATGAAAAACTGTTTTTT. Its protein is CASSLGLGDNEKLFF.

This chain connects TRBV5-1 to TRBJ2-1, with D possibly being TRBD1 (5 bases). Germline V lookup: CDR1 SGHRS, CDR2 YFSETQ. The ends were cut back, 4 bases at V and 3 bases at J, with 14 bases in the middle. The CDR3 is 15 amino acids. The CDR3 loop reads CASSTPRGNYNEQFF. The DNA for the CDR3 is TGCGCCAGCAGCACCCCAAGGGGAAACTACAATGAGCAGTTCTTC. Complete variable domain (other parts from reference TRBV5-1 and TRBJ2-1): KAGVTQTPRYLIKTRGQQVTLSCSPISGHRSVSWYQQTPGQGLQFLFEYFSETQRNKGNFPGRFSGRQFSNSRSEMNVSTLELGDSALYLCASSTPRGNYNEQFFGPGTRLTVL.

This clone was counted once. CDR3 in amino acids: CASSAGTGEATQYF. In nucleotides, the CDR3 is TGTGCCAGCAGTGCCGGGACAGGGGAAGCGACCCAGTACTTC. The gene calls are TRBV2 and TRBJ2-5; 10 bases line up with TRBD1. V was pared by 4 bases and J by 7 bases, with 6 bases of the junction left unmatched. Germline CDR1 reads SNHLY; CDR2 reads FYNNEI. The CDR3 loop spans 14 amino acids. The full variable domain, in which reference TRBV2 and TRBJ2-5 provide the parts outside the CDR3, is EPEVTQTPSHQVTQMGQEVILRCVPISNHLYFYWYRQILGQKVEFLVSFYNNEISEKSEIFDDQFSVERPDGSNFTLKIRSTKLEDSAMYFCASSAGTGEATQYFGPGTRLLVL.

V usage is TRBV5-1 and J usage is TRBJ1-6, with D uncertain. CDR3 length equals 14 residues. CDR1 and CDR2 from the germline V gene are SGHRS and YFSETQ. Trimming took 5 bases from V and 0 from J, leaving 6 bases between them. CDR3 sequence: CASSYSSYNSPLHF. Written as DNA, the CDR3 is TGCGCCAGCAGTTACAGCTCCTATAATTCACCCCTCCACTTT.

This clone was recorded once. CDR3 DNA sequence: TGTGCCAGCAGAGAGGGCGGTTTTCGGGGCACTGAAGCTTTCTTT. It codes for CASREGGFRGTEAFF. The chain links TRBV27 to TRBJ1-1; no reliable D call. The CDR3 consists of 15 residues. CDR1 MNHEY and CDR2 SMNVEV come from the germline V gene (reference sequence). The germline V and J ends were trimmed by 6 bases and 4 bases, with 18 bases remaining between them.

This clone has just one count. The chain couples TRBV7-9 to TRBJ2-2; D is uncertain. Germline V lookup: CDR1 SEHNR, CDR2 FQNEAQ (reference sequence). Trimming pared 4 bases from V and 8 bases from J, leaving 20 bases between. The CDR3 has 16 residues. The CDR3 coding sequence is TGTGCCAGCAGCTCCTCCCCGGGTCGCCCTGGGGGGGAGCTGTTTTTT. This gives the protein CASSSSPGRPGGELFF.

This clone was seen a single time. This sequence joins TRBV18 and TRBJ1-1, with 8 bases aligning to TRBD1. This CDR3 contains 14 residues. V lost 3 bases, J lost 5 bases, and 5 bases stayed unmatched. Germline V lookup: CDR1 KGHSH, CDR2 LQKENI. Here the CDR3 DNA reads TGTGCCAGCTCACCTAGGACAGGGATGACTGAAGCTTTCTTT. Translation gives CASSPRTGMTEAFF.

This clone was counted between two and nine times. The chain joins TRBV30 to TRBJ2-2; D is perhaps TRBD1 (5 bases). Germline CDR1 reads GTSNPN; CDR2 reads SVGIG (reference sequence). V lost 3 bases and J 0 bases, leaving 8 bases between the germline ends. CDR3 length: 14 amino acids. The CDR3 DNA reads as TGTGCCTGGAGGTGGGGCCCGAACACCGGGGAGCTGTTTTTT. As protein: CAWRWGPNTGELFF. Looking up the rest from reference TRBV30 and TRBJ2-2 gives the full variable domain: SQTIHQWPATLVQPVGSPLSLECTVEGTSNPNLYWYRQAAGRGLQLLFYSVGIGQISSEVPQNLSASRPQDRQFILSSKKLLLSDSGFYLCAWRWGPNTGELFFGEGSRLTVL.